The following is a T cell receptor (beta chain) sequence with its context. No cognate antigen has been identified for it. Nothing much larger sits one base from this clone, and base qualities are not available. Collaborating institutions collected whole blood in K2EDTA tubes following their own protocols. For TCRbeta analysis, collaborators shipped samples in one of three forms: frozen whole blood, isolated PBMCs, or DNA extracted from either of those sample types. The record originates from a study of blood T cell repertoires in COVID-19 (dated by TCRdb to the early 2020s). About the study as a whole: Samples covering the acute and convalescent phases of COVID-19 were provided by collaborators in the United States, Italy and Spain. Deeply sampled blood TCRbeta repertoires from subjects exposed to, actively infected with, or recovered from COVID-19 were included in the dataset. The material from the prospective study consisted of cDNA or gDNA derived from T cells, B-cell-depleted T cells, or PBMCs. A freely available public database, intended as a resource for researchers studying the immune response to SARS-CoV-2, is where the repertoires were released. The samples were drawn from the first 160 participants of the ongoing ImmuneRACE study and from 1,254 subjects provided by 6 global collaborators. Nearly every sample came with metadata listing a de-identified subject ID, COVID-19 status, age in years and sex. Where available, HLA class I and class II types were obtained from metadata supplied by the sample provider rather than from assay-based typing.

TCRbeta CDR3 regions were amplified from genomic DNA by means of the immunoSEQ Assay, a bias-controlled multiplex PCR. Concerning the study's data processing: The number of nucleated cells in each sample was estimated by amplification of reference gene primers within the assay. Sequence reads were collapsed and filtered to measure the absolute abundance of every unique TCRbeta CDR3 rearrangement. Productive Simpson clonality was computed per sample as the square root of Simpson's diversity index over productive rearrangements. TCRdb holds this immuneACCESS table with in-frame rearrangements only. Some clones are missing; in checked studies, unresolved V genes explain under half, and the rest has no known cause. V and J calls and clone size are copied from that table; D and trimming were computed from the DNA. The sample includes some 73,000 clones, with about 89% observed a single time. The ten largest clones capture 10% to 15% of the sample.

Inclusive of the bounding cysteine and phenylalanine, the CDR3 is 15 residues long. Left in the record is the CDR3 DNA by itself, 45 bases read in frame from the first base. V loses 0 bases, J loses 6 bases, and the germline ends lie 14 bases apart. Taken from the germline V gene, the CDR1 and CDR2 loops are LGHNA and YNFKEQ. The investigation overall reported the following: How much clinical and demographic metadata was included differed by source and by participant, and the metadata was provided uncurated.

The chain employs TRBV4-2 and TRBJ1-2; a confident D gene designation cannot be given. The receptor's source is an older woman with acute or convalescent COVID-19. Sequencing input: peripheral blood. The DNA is TGTGCCAGCAGCCAAGAGACCCGGGTAGCGAATGGCTACACCTTC. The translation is CASSQETRVANGYTF.